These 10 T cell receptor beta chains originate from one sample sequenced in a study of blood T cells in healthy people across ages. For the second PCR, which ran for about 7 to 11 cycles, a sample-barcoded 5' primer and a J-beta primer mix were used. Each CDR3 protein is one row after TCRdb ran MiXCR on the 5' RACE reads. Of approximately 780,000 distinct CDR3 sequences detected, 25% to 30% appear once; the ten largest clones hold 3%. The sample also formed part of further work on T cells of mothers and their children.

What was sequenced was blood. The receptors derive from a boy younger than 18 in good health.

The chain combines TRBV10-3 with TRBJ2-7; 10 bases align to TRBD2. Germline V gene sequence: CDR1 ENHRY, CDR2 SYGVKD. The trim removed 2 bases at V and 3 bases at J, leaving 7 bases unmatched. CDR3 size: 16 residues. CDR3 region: CAISEGLADGGYEQYF. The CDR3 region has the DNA TGTGCCATCAGTGAGGGACTAGCGGACGGAGGCTACGAGCAGTACTTC.

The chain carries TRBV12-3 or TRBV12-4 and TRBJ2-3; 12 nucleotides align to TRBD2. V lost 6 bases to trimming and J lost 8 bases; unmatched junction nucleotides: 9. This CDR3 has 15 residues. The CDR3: CASSPLAGGMSTQYF. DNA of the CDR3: TGTGCCAGCAGCCCACTAGCGGGGGGTATGAGTACGCAGTATTTT.

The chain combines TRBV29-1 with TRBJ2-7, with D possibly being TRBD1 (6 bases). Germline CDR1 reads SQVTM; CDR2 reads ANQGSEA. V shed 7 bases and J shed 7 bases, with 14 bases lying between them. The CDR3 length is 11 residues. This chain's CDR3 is CSGKKQGEQYF. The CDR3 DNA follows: TGCAGCGGGAAGAAACAGGGAGAGCAGTACTTC.

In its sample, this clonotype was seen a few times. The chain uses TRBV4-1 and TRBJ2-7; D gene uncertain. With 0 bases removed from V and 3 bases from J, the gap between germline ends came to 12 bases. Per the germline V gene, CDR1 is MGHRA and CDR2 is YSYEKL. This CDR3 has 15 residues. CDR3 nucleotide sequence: TGCGCCAGCAGCCAAGATCTGAGCCCGGGCTACGAGCAGTACTTC. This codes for CASSQDLSPGYEQYF.

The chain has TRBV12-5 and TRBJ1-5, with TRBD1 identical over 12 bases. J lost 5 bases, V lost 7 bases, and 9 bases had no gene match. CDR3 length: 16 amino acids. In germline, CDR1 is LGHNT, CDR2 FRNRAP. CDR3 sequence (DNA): TGTGCTAGTGCCCCTCTGGGACAGGGGGCAGATCAGCCCCAGCATTTT. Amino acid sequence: CASAPLGQGADQPQHF.

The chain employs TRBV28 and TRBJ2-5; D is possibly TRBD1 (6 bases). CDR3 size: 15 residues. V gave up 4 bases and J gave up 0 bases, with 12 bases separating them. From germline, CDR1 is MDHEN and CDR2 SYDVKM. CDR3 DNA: TGTGCCAGCAGTTCCCTGACAGGCCACCAAGAGACCCAGTACTTC. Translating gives CASSSLTGHQETQYF.

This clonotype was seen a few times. The chain's CDR3 is CASSFPLTYGYTF. The DNA for the CDR3 is TGTGCCAGCAGCTTCCCCCTGACGTATGGCTACACCTTC. The chain carries TRBV7-9 and TRBJ1-2; no clear D. The CDR3 is 13 amino acids. Germline assignment: CDR1 SEHNR and CDR2 FQNEAQ (reference sequence). With 3 bases removed from V and 5 bases from J, the gap between germline ends came to 10 bases.

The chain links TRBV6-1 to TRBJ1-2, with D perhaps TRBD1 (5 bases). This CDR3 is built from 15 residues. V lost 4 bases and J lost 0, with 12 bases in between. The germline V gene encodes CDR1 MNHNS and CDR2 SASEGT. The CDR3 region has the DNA TGTGCCAGCAGTGTCACGGGGCATACTAACTATGGCTACACCTTC. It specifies CASSVTGHTNYGYTF.

This CDR3 reads CASSALLAGGHGEQFF. CDR3 DNA: TGTGCCAGCAGTGCGCTCCTAGCGGGGGGGCATGGAGAGCAGTTCTTC. This chain links TRBV2 with TRBJ2-5; 12 bases fit TRBD2. The DNA end lines up better with TRBJ2-1; the J call may be wrong. The CDR3 is 16 amino acids. CDR1 is SNHLY, CDR2 FYNNEI, per germline.

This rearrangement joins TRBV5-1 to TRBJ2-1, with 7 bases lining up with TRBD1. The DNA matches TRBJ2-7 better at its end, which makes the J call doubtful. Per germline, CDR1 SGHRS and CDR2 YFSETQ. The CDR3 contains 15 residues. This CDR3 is CASSLGGSSSYEQYF. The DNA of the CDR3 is TGCGCCAGCAGCCTAGGGGGCTCTAGCTCCTACGAGCAGTACTTC.